This T cell receptor (beta chain) was observed in a study of PD-L1 blockade in urothelial cancer. Study-wide background: Timepoints chosen for blood analysis were 3 weeks (second dose) and 6 weeks after treatment start.

Trimming pared 1 base from V and 3 bases from J, leaving 12 bases between. Germline V lookup: CDR1 LNHNV, CDR2 YYDKDF (reference sequence). The CDR3 loop spans 15 amino acids. Clones were read by immunoSEQ multiplex PCR, and TCRdb kept only the in-frame ones, dropping some. The top ten hold approximately 3.4% of the sample, which has approximately 32,000 clones, over 75% seen once. The TCR comes from a man aged 70 or older with urothelial cancer. The rearrangement joins TRBV15 to TRBJ1-1; maybe TRBD1 (5 bases). Sequencing used PBMCs, obtained around atezolizumab (anti-PD-L1) treatment. The CDR3 DNA sequence: TGTGCCACCAGCAGAGCGGGGGTTTTGGACACTGAAGCTTTCTTT. Its translation is CATSRAGVLDTEAFF.